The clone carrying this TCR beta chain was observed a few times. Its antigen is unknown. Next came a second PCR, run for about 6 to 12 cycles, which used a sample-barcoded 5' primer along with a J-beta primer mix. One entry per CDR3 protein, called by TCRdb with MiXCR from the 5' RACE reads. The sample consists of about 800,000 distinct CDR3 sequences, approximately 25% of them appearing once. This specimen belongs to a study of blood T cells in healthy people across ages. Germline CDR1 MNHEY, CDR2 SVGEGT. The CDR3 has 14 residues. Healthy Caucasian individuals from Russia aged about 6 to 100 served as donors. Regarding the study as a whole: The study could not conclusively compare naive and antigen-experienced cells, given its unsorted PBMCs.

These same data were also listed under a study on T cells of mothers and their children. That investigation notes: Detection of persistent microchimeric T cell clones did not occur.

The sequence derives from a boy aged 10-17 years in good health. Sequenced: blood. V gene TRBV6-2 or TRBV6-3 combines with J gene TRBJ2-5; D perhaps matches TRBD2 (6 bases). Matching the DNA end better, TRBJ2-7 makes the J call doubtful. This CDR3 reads CASSRGVGGYEQYF. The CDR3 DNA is TGTGCCAGCAGTCGAGGGGTGGGGGGCTACGAGCAGTACTTC.